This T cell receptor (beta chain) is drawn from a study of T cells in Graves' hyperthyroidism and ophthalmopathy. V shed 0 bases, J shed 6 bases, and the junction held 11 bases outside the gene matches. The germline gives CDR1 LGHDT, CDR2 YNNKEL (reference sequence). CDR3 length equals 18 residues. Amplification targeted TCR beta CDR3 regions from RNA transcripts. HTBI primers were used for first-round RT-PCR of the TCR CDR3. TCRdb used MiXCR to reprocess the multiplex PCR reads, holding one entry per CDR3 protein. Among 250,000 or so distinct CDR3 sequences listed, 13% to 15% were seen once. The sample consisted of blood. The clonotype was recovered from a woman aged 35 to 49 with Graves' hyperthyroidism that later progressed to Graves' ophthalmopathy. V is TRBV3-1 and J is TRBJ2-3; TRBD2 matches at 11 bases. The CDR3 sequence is CASSQETLAGGKDDTQYF. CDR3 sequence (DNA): TGTGCCAGCAGCCAAGAAACTCTAGCGGGAGGTAAAGACGATACGCAGTATTTT.